This TCR beta chain is drawn from a study of shared clonotypes between healthy human individuals. General study results and limits: Non-shared clonotypes had lower generation probabilities than clonotypes shared by all four sorted-subset donors. Despite large depth, sorted-subset datasets appeared incompletely sequenced. A few donors shared about 4.8% of their naive CD4 clonotypes.

On this clone: Its antigen is undetermined.

Germline CDR1 SNHLY, CDR2 FYNNEI. This CDR3 spans 18 amino acids. J lost 0 bases, V lost 5 bases, and 12 bases had no gene match. On sorted subsets, replicate PCRs used about 180 ng DNA, or about 30,000 T cell genomes. This table comes from immunoSEQ multiplex PCR, and its TCRdb copy is limited to in-frame clones, with some not included. The sample records over a million clones, roughly 70% being singletons. The sequence was obtained from a man aged 18-30 years in good health. The sample was memory CD4+ T cells sorted from blood. The subset here: CD45RA-negative fraction. The J gene is TRBJ2-1, the V gene TRBV2, with TRBD1 matching 8 bases. CDR3 sequence (DNA): TGTGCCAGCAGTTCGCGACCGCCTGGGACAGGCTCCTACAATGAGCAGTTCTTC. This gives the protein CASSSRPPGTGSYNEQFF.